Below are 25 T cell receptor beta chains sequenced from a single sample in a study of blood T cell repertoires in COVID-19. The method was immunoSEQ multiplex PCR; TCRdb's version includes in-frame clones alone and lacks a portion of them. The profile shows around 41,000 clones, approximately 90% of them singletons. The sequencing input was peripheral blood. The receptors originated from a woman aged 25 to 39 in a cohort sampled during active COVID-19.

The rearrangement uses TRBV6-5 and TRBJ1-2; no reliable D call. Trimming pared 5 bases from V and 4 bases from J, leaving 17 bases between. In germline, CDR1 is MNHEY, CDR2 SVGAGI. The length of the CDR3 is 15 residues. Here the CDR3 reads CASSTPGLPGYGYTF. CDR3 bases: TGTGCCAGCAGTACCCCAGGTCTTCCTGGCTATGGCTACACCTTC.

The chain carries TRBV7-9 and TRBJ2-5; tentative D call: TRBD1 (5 bases). Germline values: CDR1 SEHNR, CDR2 FQNEAQ (reference sequence). The CDR3 length is 14 residues. Trimming took off 2 bases at V and 2 bases at J, with 9 bases between the two ends. The CDR3 nucleotides are TGTGCCAGCAGCTTAACGACAGTACAAGAGACCCAGTACTTC. It encodes CASSLTTVQETQYF.

This clone was recorded once. The chain joins TRBV9 to TRBJ1-2; D not resolved. The V end was cut by 0 bases, the J end by 3 bases, with 12 bases between. Per germline, CDR1 SGDLS and CDR2 YYNGEE. This CDR3 comprises 15 residues. DNA for the CDR3: TGTGCCAGCAGCGTAGGAGGTGGAGATCACTATGGCTACACCTTC. Amino acid sequence: CASSVGGGDHYGYTF.

This clone was seen a single time. V is TRBV7-6 and J is TRBJ2-2, with D perhaps TRBD2 (5 bases). CDR3 length: 15 amino acids. V lost 2 bases to trimming and J lost 5 bases, with 12 bases between them. Germline V lookup: CDR1 SGHVS, CDR2 FNYEAQ. For the CDR3, the DNA is TGTGCCAGCAGCTTATTCGGAGGAAATACCGGGGAGCTGTTTTTT. Its protein product is CASSLFGGNTGELFF.

The chain recombines TRBV7-2 with TRBJ2-5; the D gene is possibly TRBD2 (5 bases). This CDR3 has 16 residues. Deletions cut 2 bases from V and 5 bases from J, with 18 bases between. The germline V gene encodes CDR1 SGHTA and CDR2 FQGNSA. The CDR3 region has the DNA TGTGCCAGCAGCTTATCCGGACTCCGCCTTAGGGAGACCCAGTACTTC. This codes for CASSLSGLRLRETQYF.

J is TRBJ1-3 and V is TRBV4-1, with D possibly matching TRBD1 (6 bases). This CDR3 is 16 amino acids long. Germline-derived CDR1 and CDR2 are MGHRA and YSYEKL. V gave up 1 base and J gave up 4 bases, with 14 bases separating them. CDR3 in amino acids: CASSQGAGAAGNTIYF. The CDR3 DNA sequence: TGCGCCAGCAGCCAAGGGGCAGGGGCGGCAGGAAACACCATATATTTT.

This rearrangement joins TRBV7-3 to TRBJ2-1; TRBD2 matches at 9 bases. This CDR3 has 15 residues. From germline, CDR1 is SGHTA and CDR2 FQGTGA. Losses at the gene ends were 3 bases for V and 5 bases for J; bases not matched to a gene: 5. The CDR3 DNA reads TGTGCCAGCAGCTTTAGCGGGGGCAACGACAATGAGCAGTTCTTC. This sequence encodes CASSFSGGNDNEQFF.

The rearrangement links TRBV14 to TRBJ1-1; D ambiguous. The CDR3 loop spans 13 amino acids. Germline CDR1 SGHDN, CDR2 FVKESK. V was pared by 3 bases and J by 6 bases, with 11 bases between. In nucleotides, the CDR3 is TGTGCCAGCAGCCACCCCCCTCTCCCTGAAGCTTTCTTT. Protein sequence: CASSHPPLPEAFF.

There are a few counts of this clone. The chain has TRBV7-5 and TRBJ2-1; no DNA check was done on the table's D call, TRBD2. TRBV7-5 is a pseudogene segment. This CDR3 spans 17 amino acids. The CDR3 reads CARSLVRTRHPPDEQFF. CDR3 DNA sequence: TGTGCCAGAAGCTTAGTCCGGACTAGACACCCCCCCGATGAGCAGTTCTTC.

The CDR3 here is CATSTFVGQLQETQYF. DNA for the CDR3: TGTGCCACCAGCACCTTTGTGGGACAGCTCCAAGAGACCCAGTACTTC. The rearrangement links TRBV24-1 to TRBJ2-5; 7 bases line up with TRBD1. Germline V gene data show CDR1 as KGHDR and CDR2 as SFDVKD. This CDR3 has 16 amino acids. Trimming cost V 7 bases and J 1 base; bases outside gene matches: 11.

CDR3 nucleotide sequence: TGTGCCATCAGTGTACAGGGGGCGGTGGGAGAGACCCAGTACTTC. Encoded protein: CAISVQGAVGETQYF. V usage is TRBV10-3 and J usage is TRBJ2-5; 9 bases align to TRBD1. CDR3 length equals 15 residues. Germline-derived CDR1 and CDR2 are ENHRY and SYGVKD. V trimming: 4 bases; J trimming: 4 bases; junction bases outside the gene matches: 7.

The rearrangement uses TRBV3-1 (or the pseudogene TRBV3-2) and TRBJ2-1; 10 nucleotides align to TRBD2. This CDR3 is 16 amino acids long. Germline trimming cut 4 bases from V and 6 bases from J; bases unmatched to any gene: 9. CDR1 LGHDT and CDR2 YNNKEL come from the germline V gene (reference sequence). The CDR3 sequence: CASSLRLAGVGNEQFF. DNA of the CDR3: TGTGCCAGCAGCCTCCGGCTAGCGGGAGTAGGCAATGAGCAGTTCTTC.

DNA for the CDR3: TGTGCCAGCAGCTTTAACAGGGGAGGCAGCAATCAGCCCCAGCATTTT. It translates to CASSFNRGGSNQPQHF. The chain employs TRBV5-6 and TRBJ1-5; the match to TRBD1 covers 7 bases. CDR3 length equals 16 residues. V lost 2 bases to trimming and J lost 1 base; unmatched junction nucleotides: 6. Germline CDR1 and CDR2: SGHDT and YYEEEE.

The genes are TRBV6-1 and TRBJ1-1; 7 nucleotides match TRBD1. J gave up 2 bases and V 3 bases, and 9 bases lay outside the gene matches. This CDR3 has 16 amino acids. Germline values: CDR1 MNHNS, CDR2 SASEGT. The CDR3 loop is CASSDRQGLSNTEAFF. CDR3 coding DNA: TGTGCCAGCAGTGACAGACAGGGCCTCTCAAACACTGAAGCTTTCTTT.

The chain carries TRBV19 and TRBJ1-2; TRBD1 is a possible D gene (6 bases). Germline V lookup: CDR1 LNHDA, CDR2 SQIVND (reference sequence). Trimming pared 5 bases from V and 7 bases from J, leaving 14 bases between. The CDR3 totals 13 residues. CDR3 sequence reads: CASSSTTGLGYTF. CDR3 DNA: TGTGCCAGTAGTTCGACTACAGGGCTTGGCTACACCTTC.

J is TRBJ2-3 and V is TRBV4-1; 8 bases agree with TRBD1. V gave up 3 bases and J gave up 0 bases; unmatched junction bases: 5. CDR1 and CDR2 (germline): MGHRA, YSYEKL. The CDR3 runs to 16 residues. CDR3 bases: TGCGCCAGCAGCCAGCCCGGACAGGGAAGCACAGATACGCAGTATTTT. The encoded protein is CASSQPGQGSTDTQYF.

The chain's CDR3 is CASSPGRPDEAFF. The CDR3 region has the DNA TGTGCCAGCTCACCAGGCAGGCCAGATGAAGCTTTCTTT. The genes are TRBV18 and TRBJ1-1; D not resolved. Germline V lookup: CDR1 KGHSH, CDR2 LQKENI. The CDR3 is 13 amino acids. Trimming cost V 2 bases and J 7 bases, with 11 bases left between them.

V and J are TRBV5-3 and TRBJ2-5; D remains ambiguous. TRBV5-3 is an ORF, and what it does is uncertain. The V end was cut by 7 bases, the J end by 1 base, with 8 bases between. The CDR3 totals 12 residues. The CDR3 spells CARGGGQETQYF. Here the CDR3 DNA reads TGTGCCAGAGGCGGCGGCCAAGAGACCCAGTACTTC.

J is TRBJ2-7 and V is TRBV5-4, with D uncertain. Trimming cost V 0 bases and J 2 bases, with 9 bases left between them. The CDR3 has 14 residues. Germline CDR1 is SGHNT and CDR2 is YYREEE (reference sequence). The CDR3 here is CASSLVGRAYEQYF. CDR3 bases: TGTGCCAGCAGCTTGGTGGGCAGAGCCTACGAGCAGTACTTC.

The V and J genes are TRBV5-1 and TRBJ2-7, with 7 bases lining up with TRBD2. V lost 4 bases and J lost 2; bases outside the gene matches: 3. This CDR3 is built from 13 residues. The germline gives CDR1 SGHRS, CDR2 YFSETQ. The CDR3 DNA is TGCGCCAGCAGCCGGGGAGGGACCTACGAGCAGTACTTC. It translates to CASSRGGTYEQYF. The complete variable domain, with remaining parts taken from reference TRBV5-1 and TRBJ2-7, reads KAGVTQTPRYLIKTRGQQVTLSCSPISGHRSVSWYQQTPGQGLQFLFEYFSETQRNKGNFPGRFSGRQFSNSRSEMNVSTLELGDSALYLCASSRGGTYEQYFGPGTRLTVT.

This rearrangement joins TRBV11-2 to TRBJ2-3; D unclear. The V end was cut by 0 bases, the J end by 8 bases, with 6 bases between. Germline loops: CDR1 SGHAT, CDR2 FQNNGV. The CDR3 runs 12 residues. The CDR3 DNA is TGTGCCAGCAGCTTAGATCAGGTTACGCAGTATTTT. Translation gives CASSLDQVTQYF.

The V gene is TRBV24-1, the J gene TRBJ2-3; TRBD2 matches at 13 bases. Germline CDR1 KGHDR, CDR2 SFDVKD. J gave up 4 bases and V 3 bases, and 6 bases lay outside the gene matches. The CDR3 is 17 amino acids. CDR3 protein: CATSDILAGGGADTQYF. In nucleotides, the CDR3 is TGTGCCACCAGTGATATACTAGCGGGAGGGGGAGCAGATACGCAGTATTTT.

The rearrangement links TRBV30 to TRBJ1-4, with a tentative D call TRBD1 (5 bases). Between the trimmed V and J ends, which lost 0 bases and 5 bases, there was a span of 7 bases. The CDR3 sequence is 13 residues long. Per the germline V gene, CDR1 is GTSNPN and CDR2 is SVGIG (reference sequence). The CDR3 here is CAWSVQENEKLFF. The CDR3 bases are TGTGCCTGGAGTGTACAGGAAAATGAAAAACTGTTTTTT.

V gene TRBV7-9 combines with J gene TRBJ2-2; a possible D gene is TRBD1 (6 bases). This CDR3 is built from 15 residues. The germline V gene encodes CDR1 SEHNR and CDR2 FQNEAQ (reference sequence). Trimming cost V 5 bases and J 5 bases, with 15 bases left between them. The DNA for the CDR3 is TGTGCCAGCAGCCCTAGGGCAGGGGTAACCGGGGAGCTGTTTTTT. Protein: CASSPRAGVTGELFF.

The chain recombines TRBV15 with TRBJ2-2; the D gene is possibly TRBD1 (6 bases). The CDR3 covers 14 residues. Per the germline V gene, CDR1 is LNHNV and CDR2 is YYDKDF (reference sequence). Trimming removed 1 base from V and 6 bases from J, with 9 bases in between. CDR3 loop: CATSRGQVSGELFF. CDR3 in DNA: TGTGCCACCAGCAGAGGACAGGTTTCCGGGGAGCTGTTTTTT.